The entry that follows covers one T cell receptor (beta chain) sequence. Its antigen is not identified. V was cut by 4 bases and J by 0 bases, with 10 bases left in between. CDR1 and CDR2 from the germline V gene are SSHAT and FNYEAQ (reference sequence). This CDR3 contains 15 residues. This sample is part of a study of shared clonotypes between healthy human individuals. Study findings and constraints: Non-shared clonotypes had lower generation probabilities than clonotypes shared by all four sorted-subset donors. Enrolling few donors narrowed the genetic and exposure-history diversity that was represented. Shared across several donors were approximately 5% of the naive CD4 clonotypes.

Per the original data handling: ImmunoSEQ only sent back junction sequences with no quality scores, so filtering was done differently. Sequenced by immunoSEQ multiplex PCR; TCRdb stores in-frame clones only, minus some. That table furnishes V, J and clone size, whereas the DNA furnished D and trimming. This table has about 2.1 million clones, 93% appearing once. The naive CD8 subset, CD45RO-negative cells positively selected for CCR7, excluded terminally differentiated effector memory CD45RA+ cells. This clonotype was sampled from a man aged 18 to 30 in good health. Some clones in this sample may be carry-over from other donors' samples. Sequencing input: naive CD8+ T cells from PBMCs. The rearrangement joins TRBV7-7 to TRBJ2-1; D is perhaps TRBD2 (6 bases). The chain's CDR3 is CASSSRESSYNEQFF. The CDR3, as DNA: TGTGCCAGCAGCTCCCGGGAGAGCTCCTACAATGAGCAGTTCTTC.